This T cell receptor (beta chain) was sequenced in a study of cytomegalovirus exposure and HLA in healthy donors. A word on this clone: Its antigen is not identified.

Germline CDR1 reads SGHRS; CDR2 reads YFSETQ. The length of the CDR3 is 15 residues. With 2 bases removed from V and 4 bases from J, the gap between germline ends came to 15 bases. The study ran its PCR with 60 Vbeta and 13 Jbeta primers. Data came from immunoSEQ multiplex PCR; TCRdb stores just in-frame clones and leaves some out. The sample lists 120,000 to 150,000 clones; roughly 76% were seen once. Whole-study results and caveats: In an earlier analysis, most TCR beta V segments were productive about 87% or about 30% of the time. CMV antigen specificity of three CMV-associated chains was confirmed in vitro.

The origin of this receptor is a woman in her twenties or thirties in good health and CMV-seronegative. J is TRBJ2-5 and V is TRBV5-1; a possible D gene is TRBD2 (7 bases). What was sequenced was PBMCs. DNA of the CDR3: TGCGCCAGCAGCTTCTCTGGGGGGGGCCCAGAGACCCAGTACTTC. It translates to CASSFSGGGPETQYF.